A single sample is the source of the 24 T cell receptor beta chains below, sequenced in a study of blood T cells in healthy people across ages. A second PCR of roughly 7 to 11 cycles used a sample-barcoded 5' primer and a J-beta primer mix. Each CDR3 protein gets one entry after TCRdb re-called the 5' RACE reads with MiXCR. Here the sample spans over 1.5 million distinct CDR3 sequences, roughly 49% being singletons. What was sequenced was blood. The receptor set was obtained from a woman aged 40-49 years in good health.

The CDR3 is CATSGGWTEAFF. In nucleotides, the CDR3 is TGTGCCACCTCAGGGGGCTGGACTGAAGCTTTCTTT. This sequence joins TRBV10-3 and TRBJ1-1; TRBD1 aligns across 8 bases. CDR3 length: 12 residues. The germline V gene encodes CDR1 ENHRY and CDR2 SYGVKD. The V segment lost 10 bases and the J segment 5 bases; nucleotides outside the gene matches: 6.

The J gene is TRBJ2-4, the V gene TRBV7-2, with a weak D call TRBD2 (6 bases). The germline V gene encodes CDR1 SGHTA and CDR2 FQGNSA. Trimming shortened V by 4 bases and J by 2 bases, and 18 bases separated the two germline ends. The CDR3 sequence is 17 residues long. CDR3 loop: CASSSTGTGDTKNIQYF. Here the CDR3 DNA reads TGTGCCAGCAGCTCCACGGGGACTGGCGACACCAAAAACATTCAGTACTTC.

Ten or more counts support this clonotype. V is TRBV7-2 and J is TRBJ2-1, with 8 nucleotides matching TRBD2. Germline-derived CDR1 and CDR2 are SGHTA and FQGNSA. V was pared by 6 bases and J by 6 bases, with 7 bases of the junction left unmatched. The CDR3 is made up of 14 amino acids. The CDR3, as DNA: TGTGCCAGCAGTTTATCGGGGGGGCGCAATGAGCAGTTCTTC. Translating it yields CASSLSGGRNEQFF.

V gene TRBV5-8 combines with J gene TRBJ2-5; 12 bases map to TRBD1. With 4 bases clipped from V and 0 bases from J, the junction kept 4 bases outside the gene matches. This CDR3 has 16 residues. From germline, CDR1 is SGHTS and CDR2 YDEGEE. The CDR3 spells CASSIGTGGNQETQYF. The CDR3 DNA sequence: TGTGCCAGCAGCATCGGGACAGGGGGCAACCAAGAGACCCAGTACTTC.

This clonotype came up a few times. This chain joins TRBV13 and TRBJ2-7; 8 nucleotides line up with TRBD2. Trimming removed 0 bases from V and 4 bases from J; junction bases left unmatched: 2. Germline V CDR1 and CDR2: PRHDT, FYEKMQ (reference sequence). CDR3 length: 14 amino acids. In DNA form, the CDR3 reads TGTGCCAGCAGCTTAGGGACTAGCGTTTACGAGCAGTACTTC. Translating it yields CASSLGTSVYEQYF.

This clonotype was counted at least ten times. The rearrangement joins TRBV12-3 or TRBV12-4 to TRBJ2-1; D gene unclear. V was trimmed by 1 base and J by 7 bases, leaving 11 bases between them. The CDR3 is made up of 14 amino acids. CDR3 residues: CASSLGGSLNEQFF. CDR3 coding DNA: TGTGCCAGCAGTTTAGGTGGCAGCCTAAATGAGCAGTTCTTC.

Ten or more counts support this clonotype. V and J are TRBV7-2 and TRBJ2-3; 7 bases fit TRBD2. Trimming at V came to 5 bases and at J to 1 base, leaving 0 bases not matched to a gene. The CDR3 length is 13 residues. Germline CDR1 and CDR2: SGHTA and FQGNSA. The CDR3: CASSGGGTDTQYF. The CDR3 DNA reads as TGTGCCAGCAGCGGGGGGGGCACAGATACGCAGTATTTT.

The chain recombines TRBV27 with TRBJ1-6; D unclear. CDR1 is MNHEY and CDR2 is SMNVEV in the germline V gene (reference sequence). The CDR3 has 15 amino acids. V was trimmed by 5 bases and J by 9 bases, leaving 17 bases between them. CDR3 DNA: TGTGCCAGCAGTCGCGGGGAGGGATCTGCTTCACCCCTCCACTTT. It translates to CASSRGEGSASPLHF.

V usage is TRBV27 and J usage is TRBJ1-6; D perhaps matches TRBD1 (5 bases). The CDR3 is 15 residues long. Trimming took off 2 bases at V and 6 bases at J, with 11 bases between the two ends. Germline V CDR1 and CDR2: MNHEY, SMNVEV (reference sequence). The CDR3 nucleotides are TGTGCCAGCAGTTTACGGGGGACCACTAATTCACCCCTCCACTTT. It yields the protein CASSLRGTTNSPLHF.

The chain recombines TRBV7-9 with TRBJ1-2; D may be TRBD1 (5 bases). CDR3 length: 15 amino acids. V was shortened by 1 base and J by 1 base, with 10 bases between the two germline ends. CDR1 is SEHNR and CDR2 is FQNEAQ in the germline V gene (reference sequence). The CDR3 region has the DNA TGTGCCAGCAGCTTAGTAGACAGCCGTAACTATGGCTACACCTTC. This encodes CASSLVDSRNYGYTF.

The V gene is TRBV7-2, the J gene TRBJ2-5; 9 bases line up with TRBD2. The trim removed 4 bases at V and 11 bases at J, leaving 14 bases unmatched. This CDR3 spans 15 amino acids. The V gene's germline CDR1 is SGHTA and CDR2 FQGNSA. The CDR3, as DNA: TGTGCCAGCAGCTCAGCGGGGGGTCCGACCTACGGGCAGTACTTC. Translating gives CASSSAGGPTYGQYF.

This rearrangement joins TRBV24-1 to TRBJ2-3, with 9 bases lining up with TRBD1. The CDR3 consists of 18 residues. Germline CDR1 reads KGHDR; CDR2 reads SFDVKD. V trimming: 3 bases; J trimming: 1 base; junction bases outside the gene matches: 10. The CDR3 bases are TGTGCCACCAGTGATCCATCCCCGGGACAGGGAGGCACAGATACGCAGTATTTT. Translated: CATSDPSPGQGGTDTQYF.

The V call is TRBV3-1, the J call TRBJ2-4, with TRBD2 matching over 7 bases. The CDR3 consists of 19 residues. Trimming removed 4 bases from V and 0 bases from J; junction bases left unmatched: 15. Germline loops: CDR1 LGHDT, CDR2 YNNKEL (reference sequence). The CDR3 DNA sequence: TGTGCCAGCAGCCCACCGCTGGGTCTAGCGGACGAAGCCAAAAACATTCAGTACTTC. Residues: CASSPPLGLADEAKNIQYF.

This clonotype was seen only a few times. The CDR3 region is CATSEGGAGGQETQYF. In DNA form, the CDR3 reads TGTGCCACCAGTGAGGGCGGGGCAGGAGGGCAAGAGACCCAGTACTTC. V gene TRBV24-1 combines with J gene TRBJ2-5, with a possible D match to TRBD2 (6 bases). Germline V gives CDR1 KGHDR, CDR2 SFDVKD. V was clipped by 4 bases and J by 2 bases, with 16 bases between them. This CDR3 comprises 16 residues.

This clonotype was observed a single time. The CDR3 reads CASSPLALEAANEQYF. CDR3 nucleotide sequence: TGTGCCAGCAGTCCTCTCGCCCTAGAGGCCGCCAATGAGCAGTACTTC. The chain has TRBV28 and TRBJ2-7; D gene uncertain. The length of the CDR3 is 16 residues. CDR1 and CDR2 (germline): MDHEN, SYDVKM. With 5 bases removed from V and 7 bases from J, the gap between germline ends came to 24 bases.

This clonotype was seen ten or more times. The rearrangement links TRBV6-5 to TRBJ2-7, with a weak D call TRBD1 (5 bases). This CDR3 has 13 residues. Trimming left V 5 bases short and J 2 bases short, with 10 bases between. Per germline, CDR1 MNHEY and CDR2 SVGAGI. The CDR3 is CASSDRRTYEQYF. As DNA, the CDR3 is TGTGCCAGCAGTGACAGAAGGACCTACGAGCAGTACTTC.

The chain has TRBV2 and TRBJ2-7; 10 positions agree with TRBD2. The CDR3 spans 14 residues. Germline loops: CDR1 SNHLY, CDR2 FYNNEI. Unmatched junction bases numbered 2, after V lost 4 bases and J lost 2 bases. Written as DNA, the CDR3 is TGTGCCAGCAGTGGGGGGACTAGCGCCTACGAGCAGTACTTC. This gives the protein CASSGGTSAYEQYF.

This clonotype was seen a handful of times. V usage is TRBV7-9 and J usage is TRBJ2-5; D is uncertain. There are 11 residues in the CDR3. CDR1 SEHNR and CDR2 FQNEAQ come from the germline V gene (reference sequence). V was trimmed by 7 bases and J by 11 bases, leaving 14 bases between them. The CDR3 coding sequence is TGTGCCAGCACCGACCGCTCGGCGCAGTACTTC. It yields the protein CASTDRSAQYF.

The rearrangement links TRBV20-1 to TRBJ2-7; no clear D gene. The CDR3 length is 12 residues. Looked up from germline, CDR1 is DFQATT and CDR2 is SNEGSKA (reference sequence). CDR3 sequence reads: CRAEGLGYEQYF. For the CDR3, the DNA is TGCAGGGCGGAAGGCTTGGGATACGAGCAGTACTTC.

This clonotype was counted between two and nine times. The genes are TRBV7-8 and TRBJ1-4; D gene unclear. Trimming took 0 bases from V and 8 from J, leaving 7 bases between them. Germline CDR1 is SGHVS and CDR2 is FQNEAQ. This CDR3 has 13 residues. The CDR3: CASSLAVREKLFF. CDR3 DNA: TGTGCCAGCAGCTTAGCTGTTCGCGAAAAACTGTTTTTT.

This chain links TRBV4-3 with TRBJ2-7; 9 bases match TRBD1. Germline V gene sequence: CDR1 LGHNA, CDR2 YSLEER. This CDR3 is built from 16 residues. With V trimmed by 2 bases and J by 2 bases, 7 bases remained unmatched. The CDR3: CASSQQIGTGTYEQYF. In nucleotides, the CDR3 is TGCGCCAGCAGCCAACAGATCGGGACAGGGACCTACGAGCAGTACTTC.

There are many counts of this clonotype. The chain couples TRBV14 to TRBJ2-1, with 8 bases aligning to TRBD1. The germline V gene encodes CDR1 SGHDN and CDR2 FVKESK. J gave up 3 bases and V 1 base, and 2 bases lay outside the gene matches. The CDR3 has 15 residues. CDR3 sequence: CASSQAGQGYNEQFF. For the CDR3, the DNA is TGTGCCAGCAGCCAAGCAGGACAGGGCTACAATGAGCAGTTCTTC.

This clonotype has only a few counts. The rearrangement links TRBV6-6 to TRBJ2-5, with a weak D call TRBD1 (6 bases). The length of the CDR3 is 16 residues. Germline values: CDR1 MNHNY, CDR2 SVGAGI (reference sequence). V lost 2 bases to trimming and J lost 2 bases, with 15 bases between them. The CDR3 spells CASSYALTGFQETQYF. Written as DNA, the CDR3 is TGTGCCAGCAGTTACGCCTTAACAGGGTTTCAAGAGACCCAGTACTTC.

The chain links TRBV29-1 to TRBJ2-3; D ambiguous. The CDR3 is 13 amino acids. Germline-derived CDR1 and CDR2 are SQVTM and ANQGSEA. V dropped 4 bases and J dropped 3 bases, with 11 bases sitting between them. CDR3 coding DNA: TGCAGCGTTGGTCTGGAGATGACAGATACGCAGTATTTT. The encoded protein is CSVGLEMTDTQYF.